This T cell receptor (beta chain) is drawn from a study of cytomegalovirus exposure and HLA in healthy donors. Amplification used 60 Vbeta primers and 13 Jbeta primers. Using immunoSEQ multiplex PCR, the repertoire was profiled, and TCRdb retains in-frame clones only, with some absent. The table lists around 44,000 clones. The sample comprised PBMCs. This receptor was obtained from a male donor in good health and CMV-seropositive.

The CDR3 sequence is CASSLMFRGGRIMNTEAFF. The CDR3 bases are TGTGCCAGCAGTTTGATGTTCCGGGGGGGCAGAATAATGAACACTGAAGCTTTCTTT. The J gene is TRBJ1-1, the V gene TRBV28, with D possibly being TRBD1 (6 bases). The V gene's germline CDR1 is MDHEN and CDR2 SYDVKM. This CDR3 region has 19 residues. Trimming stripped 3 bases from V and 0 bases from J, with 23 bases between.